Listed below are T cell receptor beta chains from one sample, sequenced in a study of blood T cell repertoires in COVID-19. Profiling relied on immunoSEQ multiplex PCR, and the TCRdb table lists in-frame clones only, not all of them. Of about 350,000 clones in the sample, roughly 90% were seen once. The sample taken for sequencing was PBMCs or T cells enriched from blood (not recorded which). The receptors come from a woman aged 25 to 45 who had been exposed to COVID-19. Each CDR3 is given with its conserved first and last residue. Fields, in order: V gene, J gene, CDR3 length, CDR3 protein.

V: TRBV7-4
J: TRBJ1-5
length: 18
CDR3: CASSFNSVGQGEGQPQHF

V: TRBV6-5
J: TRBJ2-7
length: 15
CDR3: CASSSIGQGAREQYF

V: TRBV15
J: TRBJ1-3
length: 15
CDR3: CATSIGQAPGNTIYF

V: TRBV30
J: TRBJ1-1
length: 13
CDR3: CAWSKARGTEAFF

V: TRBV5-4
J: TRBJ1-4
length: 16
CDR3: CASSLGSGQGREKLFF

V: TRBV5-1
J: TRBJ1-6
length: 15
CDR3: CASSYTDPRNSPLHF

V: TRBV5-1
J: TRBJ1-6
length: 16
CDR3: CASSLGQGNYNSPLHF

V: TRBV7-9
J: TRBJ1-2
length: 14
CDR3: CASSGQGATDGYTF

V: TRBV28
J: TRBJ1-2
length: 11
CDR3: CAINTYGGYTF

V: TRBV12-3/TRBV12-4
J: TRBJ1-1
length: 12
CDR3: CASSSGDTEAFF

V: TRBV25-1
J: TRBJ2-5
length: 17
CDR3: CASSDHPGTNDQETQYF

V: TRBV15
J: TRBJ1-5
length: 14
CDR3: CATSTGDRVQPQHF

V: TRBV12-3/TRBV12-4
J: TRBJ1-4
length: 12
CDR3: CASRLRNEKLFF

V: TRBV7-9
J: TRBJ2-7
length: 16
CDR3: CASSSWTRGSSYEQYF

V: TRBV7-8
J: TRBJ1-3
length: 16
CDR3: CASSLRGGMSGNTIYF

V: TRBV3-1/TRBV3-2
J: TRBJ2-1
length: 14
CDR3: CASSQLAGGDEQFF

V: TRBV7-7
J: TRBJ2-1
length: 16
CDR3: CASSTRTSGSGGEQFF

V: TRBV11-2
J: TRBJ1-6
length: 13
CDR3: CASSLVENSPLHF

V: TRBV5-1
J: TRBJ2-2
length: 20
CDR3: CASSLRRGLAGEFSTGELFF

V: TRBV12-3/TRBV12-4
J: TRBJ1-1
length: 12
CDR3: CASSPLRSEAFF

V: TRBV27
J: TRBJ2-1
length: 15
CDR3: CASSLSPSSYNEQFF

V: TRBV7-9
J: TRBJ2-7
length: 16
CDR3: CASSLPIMSGRGEQYF

V: TRBV5-1
J: TRBJ1-2
length: 15
CDR3: CASSFETEINYGYTF

V: TRBV5-4
J: TRBJ1-3
length: 16
CDR3: CASSLDRRSSGNTIYF

V: TRBV3-1/TRBV3-2
J: TRBJ2-5
length: 15
CDR3: CASSLRDRSQETQYF

V: TRBV5-1
J: TRBJ2-7
length: 18
CDR3: CASSLPGLVDRGRSEQYF

V: TRBV27
J: TRBJ2-1
length: 14
CDR3: CASQQGGGYNEQFF

V: TRBV19
J: TRBJ2-6
length: 16
CDR3: CASSRASGSWANVLTF

V: TRBV28
J: TRBJ1-2
length: 13
CDR3: CASSVSTLMGYTF

V: TRBV27
J: TRBJ1-5
length: 17
CDR3: CASSALGGVDSNQPQHF

V: TRBV5-1
J: TRBJ2-7
length: 14
CDR3: CASSRDRGSDEQYF

V: TRBV7-9
J: TRBJ2-2
length: 17
CDR3: CASSQRYQGSDTGELFF

V: TRBV10-3
J: TRBJ1-2
length: 11
CDR3: CAISEQSGYTF

V: TRBV6-5
J: TRBJ1-4
length: 14
CDR3: CASSPGQGGEKLFF

V: TRBV6-4
J: TRBJ2-1
length: 18
CDR3: CASPGRPSGRVLNNEQFF

V: TRBV5-5
J: TRBJ1-1
length: 16
CDR3: CASRRGQAIPAGEAFF

V: TRBV28
J: TRBJ2-1
length: 13
CDR3: CASSGTRVNEQFF

V: TRBV5-1
J: TRBJ1-5
length: 14
CDR3: CASSLGPSNQPQHF

V: TRBV12-2
J: TRBJ1-4
length: 15
CDR3: CANPMWTGSNEKLFF

V: TRBV15
J: TRBJ1-1
length: 15
CDR3: CATSTRVHGETEAFF

V: TRBV28
J: TRBJ1-5
length: 16
CDR3: CASSSSSGDRGQPQHF

V: TRBV27
J: TRBJ2-1
length: 16
CDR3: CASSPPPPGQIREQFF

V: TRBV28
J: TRBJ1-2
length: 15
CDR3: CASSLNREGSFGYTF

V: TRBV30
J: TRBJ1-2
length: 14
CDR3: CAWSGDVANYGYTF